Shown below are 22 T cell receptor beta chains from a single sample sequenced in a study of T cell responses to AZD1222 COVID-19 vaccine. Clones were read by immunoSEQ multiplex PCR, and TCRdb kept only the in-frame ones, dropping some. The table shows about 130,000 clones, with 91% occurring only once. Sequencing was performed on peripheral blood, taken 28 days after the second AZD1222 dose. Receptors originate from an adult who received the AZD1222 COVID-19 vaccine.

The chain carries TRBV19 and TRBJ1-5; D may be TRBD1 (5 bases). This CDR3 region has 12 residues. Germline loops: CDR1 LNHDA, CDR2 SQIVND (reference sequence). V was clipped by 8 bases and J by 7 bases, with 12 bases between them. The CDR3: CASQGTRQPQHF. The CDR3 DNA sequence: TGTGCCAGTCAGGGAACGAGGCAGCCCCAGCATTTT.

The V gene is TRBV7-3, the J gene TRBJ1-5, with 7 bases aligning to TRBD1. The CDR3 has 13 residues. The V gene's germline CDR1 is SGHTA and CDR2 FQGTGA. The V and J ends lost 4 bases and 4 bases, in that order; junction bases with no gene match: 1. The CDR3 is CASSSDRNQPQHF. The DNA of the CDR3 is TGTGCCAGCAGCTCGGACAGGAATCAGCCCCAGCATTTT.

This clone was detected only a few times. V is TRBV2 and J is TRBJ1-6; D remains ambiguous. The CDR3 loop spans 17 amino acids. V was shortened by 3 bases and J by 7 bases, with 19 bases between the two germline ends. Germline-derived CDR1 and CDR2 are SNHLY and FYNNEI. The CDR3 DNA reads as TGTGCCAGCAGTGACGGGATTGCGTGGTCACCGAATTCACCCCTCCACTTT. Amino acids: CASSDGIAWSPNSPLHF.

The V and J genes are TRBV11-3 and TRBJ1-1, with a weak D call TRBD1 (6 bases). Germline CDR1 reads SGHNT; CDR2 reads YENEEA. With 3 bases removed from V and 5 bases from J, the gap between germline ends came to 10 bases. The CDR3 is 13 amino acids. The CDR3 region has the DNA TGTGCCAGCAGCTTCCGGGGGCGGACTGAAGCTTTCTTT. Amino acids: CASSFRGRTEAFF.

This clone has just a few counts. This chain uses TRBV6-5 with TRBJ1-1, with D hard to call. CDR1 is MNHEY, CDR2 SVGAGI, per germline. Trimming took 6 bases from V and 1 from J, leaving 9 bases between them. This CDR3 is built from 13 residues. The CDR3 spells CASSLWENTEAFF. CDR3 nucleotide sequence: TGTGCCAGCAGCCTATGGGAGAACACTGAAGCTTTCTTT.

This clone was seen more than once but under ten times. The rearrangement links TRBV10-3 to TRBJ1-2; 8 bases fit TRBD1. V was clipped by 5 bases and J by 8 bases; unmatched bases: 7. The CDR3 is made up of 13 amino acids. The germline gives CDR1 ENHRY, CDR2 SYGVKD. In nucleotides, the CDR3 is TGTGCCATCAGTCCTCAGGGGGCTTGGGGCTACACCTTC. It specifies CAISPQGAWGYTF.

This rearrangement joins TRBV9 to TRBJ2-2; a weak D match, TRBD2 (5 bases). The length of the CDR3 is 14 residues. V gave up 4 bases and J gave up 2 bases, with 9 bases separating them. Germline V gene data show CDR1 as SGDLS and CDR2 as YYNGEE. The CDR3 region has the DNA TGTGCCAGCAGCCATACGGGAAACACCGGGGAGCTGTTTTTT. Its translation: CASSHTGNTGELFF.

The genes are TRBV9 and TRBJ1-3; D is uncertain. Trimming stripped 3 bases from V and 4 bases from J, with 11 bases between. This CDR3 comprises 14 residues. Germline V gene lookup returns CDR1 SGDLS and CDR2 YYNGEE. This chain's CDR3 is CASSENVWGNTIYF. The CDR3 DNA reads TGTGCCAGCAGCGAAAACGTCTGGGGAAACACCATATATTTT.

V usage is TRBV18 and J usage is TRBJ2-3, with D perhaps TRBD1 (6 bases). CDR3 length equals 16 residues. Germline V gene sequence: CDR1 KGHSH, CDR2 LQKENI. V was trimmed by 3 bases and J by 0 bases, leaving 13 bases between them. The CDR3, as DNA: TGTGCCAGCTCACCCCGACCTAGGGGGAGCACAGATACGCAGTATTTT. It codes for CASSPRPRGSTDTQYF.

This clone was seen a single time. This chain uses TRBV4-3 with TRBJ2-7; no definite D call. The CDR3 loop spans 11 amino acids. The germline CDR1 and CDR2 sequences are LGHNA and YSLEER. V was trimmed by 6 bases and J by 5 bases, leaving 8 bases between them. The CDR3 reads CASRGRHEQYV. The CDR3 DNA sequence: TGCGCCAGCAGGGGCCGGCACGAGCAGTACGTC.

The rearrangement uses TRBV5-1 and TRBJ2-1; TRBD2 is a possible D gene (5 bases). V lost 4 bases, J lost 0 bases, and 11 bases lay in between. The length of the CDR3 is 15 residues. Germline CDR1 and CDR2: SGHRS and YFSETQ. The CDR3 DNA sequence: TGCGCCAGCAGCCTAGGAGGCCGCTCCTACAATGAGCAGTTCTTC. Residues: CASSLGGRSYNEQFF.

V usage is TRBV6-5 and J usage is TRBJ2-3; TRBD2 aligns across 12 bases. CDR1 is MNHEY, CDR2 SVGAGI, per germline. J was trimmed by 2 bases and V by 8 bases; bases with no gene match: 2. This CDR3 is built from 14 residues. The CDR3 protein is CASGLAGHTDTQYF. CDR3 bases: TGTGCCAGCGGACTAGCGGGACACACAGATACGCAGTATTTT.

V gene TRBV29-1 combines with J gene TRBJ2-3, with TRBD1 as a possible D gene (6 bases). V shed 2 bases and J shed 3 bases, with 12 bases lying between them. Germline CDR1 reads SQVTM; CDR2 reads ANQGSEA. The CDR3 is made up of 14 amino acids. CDR3 bases: TGCAGCGTTGAAAATCCCAGGGGAACAGATACGCAGTATTTT. Protein sequence: CSVENPRGTDTQYF.

This clone was seen a handful of times. J is TRBJ1-3 and V is TRBV4-1; 8 nucleotides match TRBD1. Germline CDR1 MGHRA, CDR2 YSYEKL. The CDR3 is 16 residues long. Trimming took 4 bases from V and 2 from J; bases not matched to a gene: 7. The CDR3 region has the DNA TGCGCCAGCAGCCCAGCCGGACAGGGTCCTGGAAACACCATATATTTT. Translated: CASSPAGQGPGNTIYF.

This clone has just one count. The J gene is TRBJ1-4, the V gene TRBV6-5, with D possibly being TRBD1 (5 bases). V dropped 2 bases and J dropped 7 bases, with 11 bases sitting between them. Germline CDR1 and CDR2: MNHEY and SVGAGI. The CDR3 contains 14 residues. The CDR3 here is CASSYGGAGEKLFF. The CDR3 DNA reads as TGTGCCAGCAGTTACGGAGGGGCTGGTGAAAAACTGTTTTTT.

The genes are TRBV7-3 and TRBJ1-1; D gene unclear. V dropped 2 bases and J dropped 4 bases, with 8 bases sitting between them. Germline loops: CDR1 SGHTA, CDR2 FQGTGA. The CDR3 runs to 13 residues. CDR3 sequence reads: CASSLGSSTEAFF. In nucleotides, the CDR3 is TGTGCCAGCAGCTTAGGGAGCAGCACTGAAGCTTTCTTT.

This chain joins TRBV6-6 and TRBJ1-2; D not certain. Germline values: CDR1 MNHNY, CDR2 SVGAGI (reference sequence). The CDR3 totals 15 residues. The V end was cut by 4 bases, the J end by 0 bases, with 12 bases between. The CDR3 bases are TGTGCCAGCAGTTGGGCCGCGACCCCTAACTATGGCTACACCTTC. Encoded protein: CASSWAATPNYGYTF.

This chain links TRBV20-1 with TRBJ2-3; TRBD1 or TRBD2 may be the D gene (5 bases each). The CDR3 spans 15 residues. CDR1 and CDR2 (germline): DFQATT, SNEGSKA (reference sequence). Trimming cost V 3 bases and J 0 bases, with 13 bases left between them. Here the CDR3 DNA reads TGCAGTGCTAGTGTCACTAGGGGTAGCACAGATACGCAGTATTTT. It translates to CSASVTRGSTDTQYF.

This chain links TRBV4-3 with TRBJ2-3; 10 bases agree with TRBD1. V dropped 0 bases and J dropped 4; count of bases not matched to a gene: 4. The CDR3 is 16 residues long. Germline V gives CDR1 LGHNA, CDR2 YSLEER. CDR3 sequence reads: CASSQEWDRGPDTQYF. The CDR3 region has the DNA TGCGCCAGCAGCCAAGAATGGGACAGGGGCCCAGATACGCAGTATTTT.

This clone was counted a single time. This chain joins TRBV15 and TRBJ1-4, with D tentatively TRBD1 (6 bases). There are 15 residues in the CDR3. V was trimmed by 5 bases and J by 0 bases, leaving 10 bases between them. Germline lookup yields CDR1 LNHNV and CDR2 YYDKDF (reference sequence). This CDR3 is CATSGQYATNEKLFF. CDR3 nucleotide sequence: TGTGCCACCAGCGGACAGTACGCAACTAATGAAAAACTGTTTTTT.

This chain connects TRBV19 to TRBJ2-2, with D perhaps matching TRBD1 or TRBD2 (6 bases each). Germline V gives CDR1 LNHDA, CDR2 SQIVND (reference sequence). V was cut by 3 bases and J by 5 bases, with 13 bases left in between. This CDR3 has 15 residues. CDR3: CASSMGGSSTGELFF. The CDR3 region has the DNA TGTGCCAGTAGTATGGGGGGCAGCTCAACCGGGGAGCTGTTTTTT.

The chain is built from TRBV3-1 (or the pseudogene TRBV3-2) and TRBJ2-5; possibly TRBD2 for D (5 bases). Trimming took off 3 bases at V and 5 bases at J, with 13 bases between the two ends. The length of the CDR3 is 14 residues. CDR1 and CDR2 from the germline V gene are LGHDT and YNNKEL (reference sequence). The CDR3 loop reads CASSHGLRKETQYF. The CDR3 DNA follows: TGTGCCAGCAGCCACGGACTGAGAAAGGAGACCCAGTACTTC.